What follows are 23 T cell receptor beta chains derived from one specimen sequenced in a study of T-cell reconstitution after alpha-beta-depleted transplantation in children. Unique molecular identifiers featured in how the TCRbeta library was prepared. MiXCR, run by TCRdb on the PCR reads, gives a single entry per CDR3 protein. The sample gives around 580,000 distinct CDR3 sequences, 23% of which show up once; 12% to 15% is in the top ten. The sample here was PBMCs, mostly from graft donor cells, taken 360 days after TCRalphabeta/CD19-depleted stem cell transplant. The receptors originated from a boy in the first two years of life who had a stem cell transplant for acute myeloid leukemia, so the T cells may come from the graft donor.

This clonotype was counted only a few times. Here the CDR3 DNA reads TGCAGTGCCAGCCCAATCCAGGGTGGGAGAGCAGATACGCAGTATTTT. It specifies CSASPIQGGRADTQYF. The chain is built from TRBV20-1 and TRBJ2-3; D might be TRBD1 or TRBD2, each matching 5 bases. This CDR3 region has 16 residues. Trimming removed 6 bases from V and 4 bases from J, with 23 bases in between. The V gene's germline CDR1 is DFQATT and CDR2 SNEGSKA (reference sequence).

The count of this clonotype is one. One end of the junction fails to match germline, which may point to a read error. The gene calls are TRBV12-3 or TRBV12-4 and TRBJ2-5; no clear D. The length of the CDR3 is 13 residues. CDR3 nucleotide sequence: TGTGCCAGCAGTTTACTGAGAACAGAGGCCCAGTACTTC. It codes for CASSLLRTEAQYF.

This clonotype was observed many times. The V and J genes are TRBV2 and TRBJ2-2, with D unclear. The length of the CDR3 is 14 residues. V gave up 6 bases and J gave up 5 bases, with 13 bases separating them. Germline-derived CDR1 and CDR2 are SNHLY and FYNNEI. In DNA, the CDR3 is TGTGCCAGCAGCCCCTCGACCCGGACCGGGGAGCTGTTTTTT. Protein sequence: CASSPSTRTGELFF. The full variable domain, completed using reference TRBV2 and TRBJ2-2, is EPEVTQTPSHQVTQMGQEVILRCVPISNHLYFYWYRQILGQKVEFLVSFYNNEISEKSEIFDDQFSVERPDGSNFTLKIRSTKLEDSAMYFCASSPSTRTGELFFGEGSRLTVL.

This clonotype was detected ten times or more. The chain combines TRBV14 with TRBJ1-3; D remains unclear. Trimming took off 1 base at V and 2 bases at J, with 9 bases between the two ends. Germline assignment: CDR1 SGHDN and CDR2 FVKESK. This CDR3 has 15 amino acids. CDR3 DNA: TGTGCCAGCAGCCAAGGGACGGTGGCTGGAAACACCATATATTTT. This translates into CASSQGTVAGNTIYF.

The table lists this clonotype with a few counts. The V gene is TRBV28, the J gene TRBJ2-7; no reliable D call. Trimming cost V 7 bases and J 6 bases, with 10 bases left between them. The CDR3 contains 11 residues. CDR1 and CDR2 (germline): MDHEN, SYDVKM. CDR3 sequence reads: CASTIGFEQYF. The CDR3 coding sequence is TGTGCCAGCACCATTGGATTCGAGCAGTACTTC. Looking up the rest from reference TRBV28 and TRBJ2-7 gives the full variable domain: DVKVTQSSRYLVKRTGEKVFLECVQDMDHENMFWYRQDPGLGLRLIYFSYDVKMKEKGDIPEGYSVSREKKERFSLILESASTNQTSMYLCASTIGFEQYFGPGTRLTVT.

This clonotype was seen repeatedly, ten times or more. The chain carries TRBV5-1 and TRBJ2-3; D gene unclear. Germline CDR1 reads SGHRS; CDR2 reads YFSETQ. V gave up 0 bases and J gave up 0 bases, with 8 bases separating them. This CDR3 has 15 amino acids. The CDR3 here is CASSLENASTDTQYF. CDR3 DNA: TGCGCCAGCAGCTTGGAAAACGCCAGCACAGATACGCAGTATTTT. The full variable domain, rest sourced from reference TRBV5-1 and TRBJ2-3, is KAGVTQTPRYLIKTRGQQVTLSCSPISGHRSVSWYQQTPGQGLQFLFEYFSETQRNKGNFPGRFSGRQFSNSRSEMNVSTLELGDSALYLCASSLENASTDTQYFGPGTRLTVL.

There are many counts of this clonotype. V gene TRBV20-1 combines with J gene TRBJ1-4; possible D gene TRBD1, 6 bases. V was shortened by 3 bases and J by 6 bases, with 11 bases between the two germline ends. This CDR3 is built from 13 residues. CDR1 and CDR2 from the germline V gene are DFQATT and SNEGSKA (reference sequence). CDR3 in DNA: TGCAGTGCTAGCAGGGGTGGAGATGAAAAACTGTTTTTT. Translation: CSASRGGDEKLFF.

This clonotype turned up a few times. CDR3 DNA sequence: TGTGCCAGCAGCTCCCACCCCTGGGACAGAACATTCTATGGCTACACCTTC. It yields the protein CASSSHPWDRTFYGYTF. The V call is TRBV11-2, the J call TRBJ1-2; TRBD1 matches 7 bases. V trimming: 4 bases; J trimming: 4 bases; junction bases outside the gene matches: 15. This CDR3 comprises 17 residues. Germline lookup yields CDR1 SGHAT and CDR2 FQNNGV.

The CDR3: CASSPPLGGGETQYF. The CDR3 DNA is TGTGCCAGCAGCCCTCCACTAGGAGGTGGAGAGACCCAGTACTTC. The chain couples TRBV7-6 to TRBJ2-5, with D perhaps matching TRBD2 (5 bases). V was cut by 5 bases and J by 4 bases, with 17 bases left in between. Germline V gives CDR1 SGHVS, CDR2 FNYEAQ. The CDR3 spans 15 residues.

In this sample, this clonotype turned up a few times. The rearrangement joins TRBV20-1 to TRBJ1-1; 8 bases fit TRBD1. CDR1 is DFQATT and CDR2 is SNEGSKA in the germline V gene (reference sequence). The CDR3 is 14 amino acids. Trimming at V came to 6 bases and at J to 1 base, leaving 7 bases not matched to a gene. CDR3 protein: CSAPGQGRNTEAFF. CDR3 bases: TGCAGTGCCCCTGGACAGGGCAGGAACACTGAAGCTTTCTTT.

The chain carries TRBV11-1 and TRBJ2-1; D not certain. CDR1 and CDR2 from the germline V gene are SGHAT and FQDESV (reference sequence). The CDR3 has 18 residues. Trimming removed 4 bases at V and 2 bases at J, with 21 bases between. The CDR3 bases are TGTGCCAGCAGCTCGGAACCCCTTGACAAATACACCTACAATGAGCAGTTCTTC. Translation gives CASSSEPLDKYTYNEQFF.

V usage is TRBV11-2 and J usage is TRBJ2-1, with D tentatively TRBD1 or TRBD2 (7 bases each). CDR1 and CDR2 from the germline V gene are SGHAT and FQNNGV. V gave up 5 bases and J gave up 6 bases, with 17 bases separating them. The CDR3 sequence is 15 residues long. CDR3 nucleotides: TGTGCCAGCAGCCGCGGCCAGGGGGAGGGCAATGAGCAGTTCTTC. This codes for CASSRGQGEGNEQFF.

This chain links TRBV4-1 with TRBJ2-5; 7 bases align to TRBD2. CDR1 is MGHRA and CDR2 is YSYEKL in the germline V gene. The CDR3 has 13 amino acids. The V segment lost 1 base and the J segment 5 bases; nucleotides outside the gene matches: 1. The CDR3 coding sequence is TGCGCCAGCAGCCAAGTCGGGGGGGAGACCCAGTACTTC. This translates into CASSQVGGETQYF.

This clonotype was seen many times. The V call is TRBV7-9, the J call TRBJ1-4; no reliable D call. With 4 bases removed from V and 7 bases from J, the gap between germline ends came to 16 bases. The CDR3 has 15 amino acids. Per the germline V gene, CDR1 is SEHNR and CDR2 is FQNEAQ (reference sequence). The CDR3 loop reads CASSYVPPRVEKLFF. The CDR3 DNA sequence: TGTGCCAGCAGCTACGTTCCCCCGCGGGTTGAAAAACTGTTTTTT.

The chain is built from TRBV6-2 or TRBV6-3 and TRBJ2-2; D gene ambiguous. This CDR3 has 17 amino acids. The V end lost 0 bases, the J end lost 4 bases, and 15 bases lay between the germline ends. Germline-derived CDR1 and CDR2 are MNHEY and SVGEGT. Written as DNA, the CDR3 is TGTGCCAGCAGTTACTCGAAAAGGGCCCATACCACCGGGGAGCTGTTTTTT. It specifies CASSYSKRAHTTGELFF.

This clonotype has only a few counts. V is TRBV6-5 and J is TRBJ1-2; D possibly corresponds to TRBD1 (5 bases). The V gene lost 6 bases and the J gene lost 4 bases, with 15 bases spanning the gap. CDR1 is MNHEY, CDR2 SVGAGI, per germline. This CDR3 has 14 amino acids. CDR3 nucleotides: TGTGCCAGCAGCCTGGGACGTGGAGTCTATGGCTACACCTTC. Its protein product is CASSLGRGVYGYTF.

The chain links TRBV5-1 to TRBJ2-1; TRBD2 matches at 12 bases. This CDR3 comprises 16 residues. Germline lookup yields CDR1 SGHRS and CDR2 YFSETQ. J was trimmed by 6 bases and V by 0 bases; bases with no gene match: 4. The CDR3 loop is CASSLETSGGPNEQFF. Written as DNA, the CDR3 is TGCGCCAGCAGCTTGGAGACTAGCGGGGGCCCCAATGAGCAGTTCTTC.

This clonotype was counted at least ten times. The chain is built from TRBV13 and TRBJ1-2; D might be TRBD1 (6 bases). CDR1 is PRHDT, CDR2 FYEKMQ, per germline (reference sequence). Trimming shortened V by 5 bases and J by 6 bases, and 16 bases separated the two germline ends. The CDR3 has 14 residues. The chain's CDR3 is CASSLWTAQHGYTF. The DNA of the CDR3 is TGTGCCAGCAGCCTCTGGACAGCCCAACATGGCTACACCTTC.

This clonotype has only a few counts. V usage is TRBV20-1 and J usage is TRBJ2-4; 14 positions match TRBD2. The CDR3 has 16 residues. J lost 5 bases, V lost 1 base, and 4 bases had no gene match. Germline assignment: CDR1 DFQATT and CDR2 SNEGSKA (reference sequence). The CDR3, as DNA: TGCAGTGCTAGAGGACTAGCGGGGGGGTCCCAAAACATTCAGTACTTC. It yields the protein CSARGLAGGSQNIQYF.

V usage is TRBV18 and J usage is TRBJ2-5; D unclear. CDR1 and CDR2 (germline): KGHSH, LQKENI. This CDR3 contains 13 residues. The ends were cut back, 3 bases at V and 7 bases at J, with 12 bases in the middle. The CDR3 protein is CASSPQTQLTQYF. DNA of the CDR3: TGTGCCAGCTCACCGCAGACTCAGCTGACCCAGTACTTC.

This rearrangement joins TRBV13 to TRBJ2-5, with 9 bases lining up with TRBD1. The CDR3 runs 14 residues. Germline loops: CDR1 PRHDT, CDR2 FYEKMQ (reference sequence). With V trimmed by 4 bases and J by 7 bases, 7 bases remained unmatched. The CDR3 nucleotides are TGTGCCAGCAGCTCCCCGGGACAGGGCACGACCCAGTACTTC. Its protein product is CASSSPGQGTTQYF.

This clonotype turned up a few times. This chain joins TRBV29-1 and TRBJ1-1, with 8 positions matching TRBD1. Germline assignment: CDR1 SQVTM and CDR2 ANQGSEA. After removal of 0 bases from V and 4 bases from J, the junction contained 10 bases not matched to a gene. This CDR3 region has 16 residues. The CDR3 loop reads CSVEDQGAGGFTEAFF. In DNA form, the CDR3 reads TGCAGCGTTGAAGACCAGGGGGCCGGGGGTTTCACTGAAGCTTTCTTT.

The gene calls are TRBV7-2 and TRBJ2-1, with D perhaps matching TRBD2 (6 bases). The germline V gene has CDR1 SGHTA and CDR2 FQGNSA. This CDR3 is 13 amino acids long. V was shortened by 5 bases and J by 9 bases, with 14 bases between the two germline ends. The CDR3 spells CASSARLGLEQFF. In nucleotides, the CDR3 is TGTGCCAGCAGCGCCCGACTAGGTCTTGAGCAGTTCTTC.